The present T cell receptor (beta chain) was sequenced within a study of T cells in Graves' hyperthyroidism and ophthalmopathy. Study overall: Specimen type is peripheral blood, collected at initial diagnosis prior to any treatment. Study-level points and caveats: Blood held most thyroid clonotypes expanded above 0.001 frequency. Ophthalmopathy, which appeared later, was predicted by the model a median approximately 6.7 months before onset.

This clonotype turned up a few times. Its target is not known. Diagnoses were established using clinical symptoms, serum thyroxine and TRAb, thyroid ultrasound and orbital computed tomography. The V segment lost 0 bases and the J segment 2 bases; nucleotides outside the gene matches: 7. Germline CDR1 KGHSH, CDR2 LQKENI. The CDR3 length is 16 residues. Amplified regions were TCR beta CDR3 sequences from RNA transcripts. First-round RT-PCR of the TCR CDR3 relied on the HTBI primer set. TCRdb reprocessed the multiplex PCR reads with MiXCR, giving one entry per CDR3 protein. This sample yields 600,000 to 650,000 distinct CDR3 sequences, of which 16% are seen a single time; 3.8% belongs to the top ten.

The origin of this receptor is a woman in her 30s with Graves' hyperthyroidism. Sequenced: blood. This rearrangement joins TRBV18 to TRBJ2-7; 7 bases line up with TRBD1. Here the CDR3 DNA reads TGTGCCAGCTCACCACCGAGGGGGCGAGAACCCTACGAGCAGTACTTC. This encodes CASSPPRGREPYEQYF. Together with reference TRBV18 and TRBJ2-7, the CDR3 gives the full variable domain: NAGVMQNPRHLVRRRGQEARLRCSPMKGHSHVYWYRQLPEEGLKFMVYLQKENIIDESGMPKERFSAEFPKEGPSILRIQQVVRGDSAAYFCASSPPRGREPYEQYFGPGTRLTVT.